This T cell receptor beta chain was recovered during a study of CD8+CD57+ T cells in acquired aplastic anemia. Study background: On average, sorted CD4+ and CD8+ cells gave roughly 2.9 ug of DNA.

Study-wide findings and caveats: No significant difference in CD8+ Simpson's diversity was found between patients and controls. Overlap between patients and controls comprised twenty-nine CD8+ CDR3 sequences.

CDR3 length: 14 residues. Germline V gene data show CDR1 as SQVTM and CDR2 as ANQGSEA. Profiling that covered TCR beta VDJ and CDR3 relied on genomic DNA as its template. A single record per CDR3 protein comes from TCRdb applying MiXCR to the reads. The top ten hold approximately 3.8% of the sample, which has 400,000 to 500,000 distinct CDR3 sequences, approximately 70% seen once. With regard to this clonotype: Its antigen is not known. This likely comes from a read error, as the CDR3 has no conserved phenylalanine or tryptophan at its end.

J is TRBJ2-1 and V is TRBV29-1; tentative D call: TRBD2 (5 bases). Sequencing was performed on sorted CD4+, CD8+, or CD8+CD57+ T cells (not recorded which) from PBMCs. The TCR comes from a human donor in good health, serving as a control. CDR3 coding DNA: TGCAGCGTTAGAGAGTCGGGATCCTACAACGAGCAGTTCGTC. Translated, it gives CSVRESGSYNEQFV.